The 28 T cell receptor beta chains in this list originate from one sample, sequenced in a study of beta chain features in type 1 diabetes. Expressed TCRB transcripts were sequenced because the entire RNA isolate underwent reverse transcription. Sequencing was performed with immunoSEQ multiplex PCR; in TCRdb, only in-frame clones are kept and a portion is missing. The table lists about 360,000 clones, 10% to 15% of them singletons, with approximately 0.015% in the top ten. Material for sequencing was naive CD4+ T cells from blood. These receptors all come from a man aged 18 to 30 in good health.

This clone appeared a few times. The chain uses TRBV29-1 and TRBJ2-1; weak D call: TRBD1 (5 bases). Germline V gene lookup returns CDR1 SQVTM and CDR2 ANQGSEA. The CDR3 runs to 15 residues. V lost 6 bases and J 2 bases, leaving 17 bases between the germline ends. CDR3 region: CSVRAAWGPYNEQFF. CDR3 nucleotides: TGCAGCGTCCGAGCAGCATGGGGCCCCTACAATGAGCAGTTCTTC.

The rearrangement uses TRBV19 and TRBJ1-2; 8 bases are shared with TRBD1. This CDR3 comprises 15 residues. The V gene's germline CDR1 is LNHDA and CDR2 SQIVND (reference sequence). V shed 1 base and J 4 bases; nucleotides not matched to a gene: 5. The CDR3 sequence is CASSIGTGTVYGYTF. CDR3 sequence (DNA): TGTGCCAGTAGTATAGGGACAGGGACAGTCTATGGCTACACCTTC.

The chain joins TRBV28 to TRBJ2-6; no firm D call. The V end lost 6 bases, the J end lost 11 bases, and 8 bases lay between the germline ends. The CDR3 length is 11 residues. Per the germline V gene, CDR1 is MDHEN and CDR2 is SYDVKM. The CDR3 DNA reads as TGTGCCAGCAGCCCCCTTCACGTCCTGACTTTC. This translates into CASSPLHVLTF.

The chain carries TRBV18 and TRBJ2-7, with a tentative D call TRBD2 (7 bases). The CDR3 has 16 amino acids. Germline V gene lookup returns CDR1 KGHSH and CDR2 LQKENI. V gave up 1 base and J gave up 5 bases, with 18 bases separating them. CDR3 nucleotide sequence: TGTGCCAGCTCACCACGGGGGGGGCCCGGCTACCACGAGCAGTACTTC. The encoded protein is CASSPRGGPGYHEQYF.

This clone was detected only a few times. V usage is TRBV6-5 and J usage is TRBJ1-2; D ambiguous. Germline values: CDR1 MNHEY, CDR2 SVGAGI. CDR3 length: 11 residues. V lost 2 bases and J 7 bases, leaving 5 bases between the germline ends. The CDR3 protein is CASSYGLGYTF. In DNA form, the CDR3 reads TGTGCCAGCAGTTACGGGCTTGGCTACACCTTC.

This clone was seen a handful of times. This chain uses TRBV30 with TRBJ2-7; 8 bases map to TRBD1. The CDR3 consists of 14 residues. Germline assignment: CDR1 GTSNPN and CDR2 SVGIG (reference sequence). After removal of 3 bases from V and 2 bases from J, the junction contained 6 bases not matched to a gene. The CDR3 nucleotides are TGTGCCTGGAGAGAGGACAGGGCGCCCTACGAGCAGTACTTC. Residues: CAWREDRAPYEQYF.

The gene calls are TRBV11-2 and TRBJ2-7; TRBD2 matches at 10 bases. J lost 6 bases, V lost 4 bases, and 6 bases had no gene match. Germline-derived CDR1 and CDR2 are SGHAT and FQNNGV. CDR3 length: 14 residues. The CDR3 loop reads CASSSPSGGGEQYF. CDR3 DNA: TGTGCCAGCAGCTCACCTAGCGGGGGTGGCGAGCAGTACTTC. Supplemented by reference TRBV11-2 and TRBJ2-7, the full variable domain reads EAGVAQSPRYKIIEKRQSVAFWCNPISGHATLYWYQQILGQGPKLLIQFQNNGVVDDSQLPKDRFSAERLKGVDSTLKIQPAKLEDSAVYLCASSSPSGGGEQYFGPGTRLTVT.

This clone was counted a few times. This chain joins TRBV5-1 and TRBJ2-1; weak D call: TRBD2 (5 bases). The length of the CDR3 is 15 residues. V was trimmed by 0 bases and J by 6 bases, leaving 13 bases between them. Germline V CDR1 and CDR2: SGHRS, YFSETQ. The CDR3 is CASSLGSGSPNEQFF. CDR3 nucleotide sequence: TGCGCCAGCAGCTTGGGAAGCGGAAGTCCCAATGAGCAGTTCTTC.

CDR3 sequence reads: CASSLSSGGMYTGELFF. The CDR3 DNA sequence: TGTGCCAGCAGCTTATCTTCAGGGGGCATGTACACCGGGGAGCTGTTTTTT. J is TRBJ2-2 and V is TRBV7-3, with 8 bases lining up with TRBD1. The CDR3 length is 17 residues. The V gene end was trimmed by 2 bases and the J gene end by 3 bases; junction bases not matched to a gene: 8. CDR1 SGHTA and CDR2 FQGTGA come from the germline V gene.

The chain has TRBV7-3 and TRBJ2-5, with TRBD2 as a possible D gene (5 bases). V lost 1 base and J lost 5, with 14 bases in between. This CDR3 spans 15 amino acids. The germline V gene has CDR1 SGHTA and CDR2 FQGTGA. The CDR3 loop is CASSLNLGVAETQYF. CDR3 in DNA: TGTGCCAGCAGCTTAAATCTCGGGGTGGCGGAGACCCAGTACTTC.

This clone was detected only a few times. This chain uses TRBV7-3 with TRBJ1-2; D remains unclear. The V gene's germline CDR1 is SGHTA and CDR2 FQGTGA. Trimming cost V 5 bases and J 4 bases, with 14 bases left between them. CDR3 size: 14 residues. The CDR3 region is CASSPLERTYGYTF. The CDR3 bases are TGTGCCAGCAGCCCTTTGGAGCGCACCTATGGCTACACCTTC.

This clone was counted between two and nine times. The rearrangement links TRBV5-6 to TRBJ2-1, with D uncertain. CDR3 size: 16 residues. Trimming cost V 1 base and J 0 bases, with 11 bases left between them. CDR1 is SGHDT and CDR2 is YYEEEE in the germline V gene. CDR3 nucleotide sequence: TGTGCCAGCAGCTTGTATCAGCGAAGCTCCTACAATGAGCAGTTCTTC. Protein: CASSLYQRSSYNEQFF.

This chain connects TRBV30 to TRBJ1-5; 7 bases match TRBD1. In germline, CDR1 is GTSNPN, CDR2 SVGIG (reference sequence). J gave up 4 bases and V 4 bases, and 10 bases lay outside the gene matches. CDR3 size: 15 residues. CDR3 DNA sequence: TGTGCCTGGAACCCTCCGGGACAGCCTAATCAGCCCCAGCATTTT. Translation gives CAWNPPGQPNQPQHF.

The genes are TRBV30 and TRBJ2-3, with TRBD2 identical over 9 bases. V shed 0 bases, J shed 8 bases, and the junction held 6 bases outside the gene matches. The length of the CDR3 is 14 residues. Germline assignment: CDR1 GTSNPN and CDR2 SVGIG (reference sequence). CDR3 DNA sequence: TGTGCCTGGAGTGTCGGCGGGAGGGCAGGTACGCAGTATTTT. Its protein is CAWSVGGRAGTQYF. The complete variable domain, with remaining parts taken from reference TRBV30 and TRBJ2-3, reads SQTIHQWPATLVQPVGSPLSLECTVEGTSNPNLYWYRQAAGRGLQLLFYSVGIGQISSEVPQNLSASRPQDRQFILSSKKLLLSDSGFYLCAWSVGGRAGTQYFGPGTRLTVL.

This clone has only a few counts. The chain uses TRBV5-6 and TRBJ1-1, with a weak D call TRBD1 (5 bases). Deletions cut 4 bases from V and 2 bases from J, with 18 bases between. Germline loops: CDR1 SGHDT, CDR2 YYEEEE. The CDR3 totals 16 residues. CDR3 protein: CASSLVIPRGNTEAFF. The CDR3 region has the DNA TGTGCCAGCAGCCTAGTTATACCAAGGGGAAACACTGAAGCTTTCTTT.

V usage is TRBV4-1 and J usage is TRBJ2-1; D is possibly TRBD1 (5 bases). The germline V gene has CDR1 MGHRA and CDR2 YSYEKL. Trimming removed 3 bases at V and 6 bases at J, with 21 bases between. The CDR3 is 17 amino acids. This CDR3 reads CASSQGTGRSVGNEQFF. CDR3 in DNA: TGCGCCAGCAGCCAGGGTACAGGACGTTCGGTGGGCAATGAGCAGTTCTTC.

The chain carries TRBV15 and TRBJ2-5; D is unclear. This CDR3 contains 11 residues. From germline, CDR1 is LNHNV and CDR2 YYDKDF (reference sequence). The V end lost 4 bases, the J end lost 3 bases, and 3 bases lay between the germline ends. The CDR3 region is CATSNKETQYF. The CDR3 coding sequence is TGTGCCACCAGCAATAAAGAGACCCAGTACTTC.

The chain is built from TRBV18 and TRBJ1-5; 7 bases fit TRBD1. Germline assignment: CDR1 KGHSH and CDR2 LQKENI. V lost 4 bases to trimming and J lost 2 bases; unmatched junction nucleotides: 2. The CDR3 totals 14 residues. The CDR3 here is CASSRDSGNQPQHF. DNA for the CDR3: TGTGCCAGCTCACGGGACAGTGGCAATCAGCCCCAGCATTTT.

The CDR3 protein is CASSQEVAATYNEQFF. CDR3 DNA: TGTGCCAGCAGCCAAGAGGTAGCTGCTACATACAATGAGCAGTTCTTC. This chain uses TRBV4-2 with TRBJ2-1; D remains ambiguous. Germline CDR1 and CDR2: LGHNA and YNFKEQ. The V and J ends lost 0 bases and 4 bases respectively, with 13 bases between them. The CDR3 is 16 amino acids.

This clone showed up just a few times. This rearrangement joins TRBV18 to TRBJ2-7; TRBD1 agrees at 7 bases. Germline loops: CDR1 KGHSH, CDR2 LQKENI. J lost 3 bases, V lost 5 bases, and 7 bases had no gene match. This CDR3 spans 14 amino acids. CDR3 protein: CASSSPDRVYEQYF. The CDR3 DNA reads as TGTGCCAGCTCATCGCCAGACAGGGTCTACGAGCAGTACTTC.

The chain's CDR3 is CASSSTSLPGETQYF. CDR3 nucleotide sequence: TGTGCCAGCAGTTCCACGAGCCTCCCCGGGGAGACCCAGTACTTC. The genes are TRBV6-6 and TRBJ2-5; no reliable D call. CDR3 size: 15 residues. V shed 4 bases and J shed 5 bases, with 17 bases lying between them. Germline V gene lookup returns CDR1 MNHNY and CDR2 SVGAGI (reference sequence).

This clone came up a few times. The chain uses TRBV29-1 and TRBJ1-1; 7 bases match TRBD1. Germline values: CDR1 SQVTM, CDR2 ANQGSEA. V shed 7 bases, J shed 1 base, and the junction held 6 bases outside the gene matches. The CDR3 spans 13 residues. The CDR3 coding sequence is TGCAGCGGGGGACAGAGCCCGAACACTGAAGCTTTCTTT. This encodes CSGGQSPNTEAFF.

The chain links TRBV11-2 to TRBJ2-1; 7 bases fit TRBD2. The trim removed 5 bases at V and 6 bases at J, leaving 16 bases unmatched. Germline V gene sequence: CDR1 SGHAT, CDR2 FQNNGV. The CDR3 consists of 17 residues. The CDR3 here is CASSPSPLAVGINEQFF. For the CDR3, the DNA is TGTGCCAGCAGCCCGTCACCTCTAGCGGTTGGGATCAATGAGCAGTTCTTC.

The V gene is TRBV2, the J gene TRBJ1-2, with TRBD1 identical over 9 bases. The CDR3 spans 15 residues. V shed 1 base, J shed 4 bases, and the junction held 4 bases outside the gene matches. Germline V gene lookup returns CDR1 SNHLY and CDR2 FYNNEI. Here the CDR3 DNA reads TGTGCCAGCAGTGAAGTTGAGACAGGGGGCTATGGCTACACCTTC. Translating gives CASSEVETGGYGYTF.

The chain carries TRBV9 and TRBJ1-2, with D uncertain. With 4 bases removed from V and 8 bases from J, the gap between germline ends came to 12 bases. The CDR3 sequence is 12 residues long. Looked up from germline, CDR1 is SGDLS and CDR2 is YYNGEE. The CDR3 coding sequence is TGTGCCAGCAGCCCCTCGGGAGGAGGCTACACCTTC. Its protein product is CASSPSGGGYTF.

The chain carries TRBV9 and TRBJ1-4; TRBD1 might be the D (5 bases). This CDR3 comprises 14 residues. The germline V gene has CDR1 SGDLS and CDR2 YYNGEE. Trimming removed 4 bases at V and 8 bases at J, with 15 bases between. CDR3 DNA sequence: TGTGCCAGCAGCCTACACGGGGAGGGGGAAAAACTGTTTTTT. Its protein is CASSLHGEGEKLFF.

V usage is TRBV6-5 and J usage is TRBJ2-5; D is possibly TRBD2 (6 bases). Deletions cut 6 bases from V and 2 bases from J, with 13 bases between. This CDR3 is built from 14 residues. In germline, CDR1 is MNHEY, CDR2 SVGAGI. In DNA form, the CDR3 reads TGTGCCAGCAGACCACCTCGGGGGCAAGAGACCCAGTACTTC. Protein product: CASRPPRGQETQYF.

The chain uses TRBV5-1 and TRBJ1-2; the match to TRBD1 covers 9 bases. CDR3 size: 14 residues. From germline, CDR1 is SGHRS and CDR2 YFSETQ. V lost 6 bases to trimming and J lost 4 bases; unmatched junction nucleotides: 7. The CDR3 DNA sequence: TGCGCCAGCACTGGCACAGGGGGCGGCTATGGCTACACCTTC. Its protein product is CASTGTGGGYGYTF.